This TCR beta chain was captured in a study of T cells in tumors after PD-1 blockade. This clone was counted only a few times. The CDR3 covers 16 residues. In germline, CDR1 is SGHRS, CDR2 YFSETQ. Deletions cut 4 bases from V and 0 bases from J, with 14 bases between. This table comes from immunoSEQ multiplex PCR, and its TCRdb copy is limited to in-frame clones, with some not included. The table has roughly 15,000 clones, about 63% seen once. Either cemiplimab 350 mg every 2 weeks or pembrolizumab 200 mg every 3 weeks was given. Input was 616 ng to 6,004 ng of genomic DNA from tumor or blood. The source of this sequence is a human donor with cutaneous squamous cell carcinoma. Material: tumor tissue, obtained after anti-PD-1 treatment. This chain uses TRBV5-1 with TRBJ1-3, with TRBD1 as a possible D gene (5 bases). The CDR3 DNA follows: TGCGCCAGCAGCCGTGCGGGGGTAAACTCTGGAAACACCATATATTTT. Protein product: CASSRAGVNSGNTIYF.